The 21 T cell receptor beta chains reported below all come from one sample, sequenced in a study of shared clonotypes between healthy human individuals. The table came from immunoSEQ multiplex PCR; TCRdb's copy has only in-frame clones and leaves some out. Of about 2.4 million clones listed, 80% to 95% are singletons. The material sequenced was naive CD4+ T cells from PBMCs. Subset indicated: CD45RA+ positively selected. Source of these receptors: a man aged 18 to 30 in good health. Some clones in this sample may be carry-over from other donors' samples.

This chain links TRBV28 with TRBJ2-7, with 8 bases matching TRBD2. CDR3 length: 13 amino acids. Losses at the gene ends were 8 bases for V and 4 bases for J; bases not matched to a gene: 7. Germline values: CDR1 MDHEN, CDR2 SYDVKM. DNA for the CDR3: TGTGCCAGCGCCAGCGGGAGATTGTACGAGCAGTACTTC. Its translation is CASASGRLYEQYF. Full variable domain (missing parts from reference TRBV28 and TRBJ2-7): DVKVTQSSRYLVKRTGEKVFLECVQDMDHENMFWYRQDPGLGLRLIYFSYDVKMKEKGDIPEGYSVSREKKERFSLILESASTNQTSMYLCASASGRLYEQYFGPGTRLTVT.

The V gene is TRBV5-1, the J gene TRBJ1-2; D remains unclear. The CDR3 sequence is 13 residues long. Trimming cost V 0 bases and J 7 bases, with 10 bases left between them. CDR1 and CDR2 (germline): SGHRS, YFSETQ. As DNA, the CDR3 is TGCGCCAGCAGCTTGGTAGTGGGTGGTGGCTACACCTTC. Translated: CASSLVVGGGYTF.

The chain recombines TRBV9 with TRBJ2-1; 9 bases agree with TRBD1. V gave up 0 bases and J gave up 5 bases; unmatched junction bases: 3. The CDR3 covers 15 residues. Germline V gene data show CDR1 as SGDLS and CDR2 as YYNGEE. The DNA for the CDR3 is TGTGCCAGCAGCGTAGTAGGGACAGGGCACAATGAGCAGTTCTTC. As protein: CASSVVGTGHNEQFF.

The V and J genes are TRBV6-1 and TRBJ2-5; TRBD1 aligns across 8 bases. With V trimmed by 1 base and J by 6 bases, 4 bases remained unmatched. Germline lookup yields CDR1 MNHNS and CDR2 SASEGT. The CDR3 is made up of 14 amino acids. DNA of the CDR3: TGTGCCAGCAGTGAAGGGACAGGGAGGAAGACCCAGTACTTC. Translation gives CASSEGTGRKTQYF.

The V call is TRBV7-2, the J call TRBJ2-1, with 11 bases lining up with TRBD2. Germline CDR1 SGHTA, CDR2 FQGNSA. This CDR3 contains 16 residues. The V and J ends lost 5 bases and 5 bases, in that order; junction bases with no gene match: 8. The CDR3 region has the DNA TGTGCCAGCAGCCTACAGGGACTAGCGGTAAACAATGAGCAGTTCTTC. Encoded protein: CASSLQGLAVNNEQFF.

The chain links TRBV5-4 to TRBJ2-7; 15 bases agree with TRBD2. The CDR3 extends over 17 amino acids. Germline trimming cut 0 bases from V and 4 bases from J; bases unmatched to any gene: 5. Germline lookup yields CDR1 SGHNT and CDR2 YYREEE (reference sequence). The CDR3 bases are TGTGCCAGCAGCTTGGGGACTAGCGGGAGGGGAGAGTACGAGCAGTACTTC. It codes for CASSLGTSGRGEYEQYF. The variable domain in full, with the rest retrieved from reference TRBV5-4 and TRBJ2-7, is ETGVTQSPTHLIKTRGQQVTLRCSSQSGHNTVSWYQQALGQGPQFIFQYYREEENGRGNFPPRFSGLQFPNYSSELNVNALELDDSALYLCASSLGTSGRGEYEQYFGPGTRLTVT.

The chain combines TRBV30 with TRBJ2-7, with D possibly matching TRBD1 (6 bases). CDR3 length equals 13 residues. Per the germline V gene, CDR1 is GTSNPN and CDR2 is SVGIG (reference sequence). The V gene lost 2 bases and the J gene lost 6 bases, with 14 bases spanning the gap. The CDR3 region is CAWSQGDTTEQYF. CDR3 nucleotides: TGTGCCTGGAGTCAAGGGGACACCACCGAGCAGTACTTC.

The rearrangement links TRBV2 to TRBJ1-1; D uncertain. The ends were cut back, 4 bases at V and 3 bases at J, with 6 bases in the middle. The germline gives CDR1 SNHLY, CDR2 FYNNEI. The CDR3 is 12 amino acids. The CDR3 sequence is CASSALDTEAFF. CDR3 in DNA: TGTGCCAGCAGTGCTCTGGACACTGAAGCTTTCTTT.

V is TRBV19 and J is TRBJ2-7, with D perhaps given as TRBD1 or TRBD2 (6 bases each). The germline V and J ends were trimmed by 10 bases and 5 bases, with 21 bases remaining between them. The CDR3 runs 14 residues. CDR1 LNHDA and CDR2 SQIVND come from the germline V gene (reference sequence). Written as DNA, the CDR3 is TGTGCCACTAAGAGCAACGGGGGCAGGGACGAGCAGTACTTC. It is translated as CATKSNGGRDEQYF.

This sequence joins TRBV4-2 and TRBJ2-5, with TRBD2 matching over 15 bases. CDR3 length equals 17 residues. V shed 4 bases and J 3 bases; nucleotides not matched to a gene: 6. CDR1 is LGHNA and CDR2 is YNFKEQ in the germline V gene. CDR3 sequence reads: CASSRGTSGRREETQYF. In DNA form, the CDR3 reads TGTGCCAGCAGCCGCGGGACTAGCGGGAGGAGGGAAGAGACCCAGTACTTC.

This clone has only a few counts. Other DNA sequences from this sample encode an identical CDR3 as well. The chain combines TRBV2 with TRBJ1-5; the D is unclear. The CDR3 length is 12 residues. Germline V CDR1 and CDR2: SNHLY, FYNNEI. The ends were cut back, 3 bases at V and 5 bases at J, with 5 bases in the middle. The CDR3 spells CASSEGYQPQHF. Written as DNA, the CDR3 is TGTGCCAGCAGTGAGGGCTATCAGCCCCAGCATTTT. Based on the CDR3 plus reference TRBV2 and TRBJ1-5, the full variable domain is EPEVTQTPSHQVTQMGQEVILRCVPISNHLYFYWYRQILGQKVEFLVSFYNNEISEKSEIFDDQFSVERPDGSNFTLKIRSTKLEDSAMYFCASSEGYQPQHFGDGTRLSIL.

The chain carries TRBV11-3 and TRBJ2-3; D uncertain. Trimming stripped 1 base from V and 6 bases from J, with 5 bases between. This CDR3 has 12 amino acids. Germline V gene sequence: CDR1 SGHNT, CDR2 YENEEA. This chain's CDR3 is CASSLVRDTQYF. CDR3 DNA: TGTGCCAGCAGCTTAGTAAGGGATACGCAGTATTTT.

This chain connects TRBV14 to TRBJ2-2; the match to TRBD1 covers 7 bases. V lost 1 base and J lost 4; bases outside the gene matches: 15. CDR1 is SGHDN and CDR2 is FVKESK in the germline V gene. This CDR3 has 19 amino acids. CDR3 residues: CASSQVKDRIRLRTGELFF. CDR3 nucleotide sequence: TGTGCCAGCAGCCAAGTGAAGGACAGGATACGCCTACGCACCGGGGAGCTGTTTTTT.

This clone was seen just once. V and J are TRBV2 and TRBJ2-2; a possible D gene is TRBD2 (6 bases). The CDR3 covers 15 residues. From germline, CDR1 is SNHLY and CDR2 FYNNEI. Trimming cost V 6 bases and J 1 base, with 12 bases left between them. CDR3 sequence (DNA): TGTGCCAGCAGAAGGGAGGATTTGAACACCGGGGAGCTGTTTTTT. Its translation is CASRREDLNTGELFF.

The rearrangement uses TRBV5-1 and TRBJ2-6, with 8 bases fitting TRBD1. V shed 4 bases, J shed 4 bases, and the junction held 7 bases outside the gene matches. The CDR3 covers 16 residues. CDR1 is SGHRS, CDR2 YFSETQ, per germline. CDR3 sequence reads: CASSHGQGSGANVLTF. The DNA for the CDR3 is TGCGCCAGCAGCCACGGACAGGGATCCGGGGCCAACGTCCTGACTTTC.

CDR3 sequence (DNA): TGTGCCAGCAGCCGGCCGTGGGGCCACGAGCAGTACTTC. Its translation is CASSRPWGHEQYF. The chain uses TRBV11-2 and TRBJ2-7, with D possibly being TRBD1 (5 bases). The germline CDR1 and CDR2 sequences are SGHAT and FQNNGV. The CDR3 loop spans 13 amino acids. Trimming took off 5 bases at V and 5 bases at J, with 13 bases between the two ends.

The chain uses TRBV4-2 and TRBJ2-2; a weak D match, TRBD2 (5 bases). Trimming removed 5 bases at V and 1 base at J, with 17 bases between. CDR1 is LGHNA, CDR2 YNFKEQ, per germline. This CDR3 is 17 amino acids long. DNA of the CDR3: TGTGCCAGCAGCTACGGGGTTCGGCAGATGAACACCGGGGAGCTGTTTTTT. It is translated as CASSYGVRQMNTGELFF.

V usage is TRBV10-3 and J usage is TRBJ2-1; D may be TRBD2 (6 bases). Germline CDR1 reads ENHRY; CDR2 reads SYGVKD. V lost 3 bases and J 4 bases, leaving 16 bases between the germline ends. This CDR3 spans 16 amino acids. CDR3 region: CAISDDSGPTYNEQFF. CDR3 DNA sequence: TGTGCCATCAGTGACGATAGCGGCCCGACTTACAATGAGCAGTTCTTC.

The V call is TRBV4-2, the J call TRBJ1-2; tentatively, D is TRBD1 (5 bases). There are 16 residues in the CDR3. Germline assignment: CDR1 LGHNA and CDR2 YNFKEQ. With 1 base removed from V and 5 bases from J, the gap between germline ends came to 17 bases. CDR3 bases: TGTGCCAGCAGCCAAGTAACCGGGACGGCTGGTTATGGCTACACCTTC. Amino acid sequence: CASSQVTGTAGYGYTF.

The rearrangement links TRBV30 to TRBJ1-2, with 10 bases matching TRBD1. Germline V gene data show CDR1 as GTSNPN and CDR2 as SVGIG (reference sequence). CDR3 length: 14 amino acids. The trim removed 3 bases at V and 8 bases at J, leaving 9 bases unmatched. CDR3: CAWSLDRGLGGYTF. The CDR3 region has the DNA TGTGCCTGGAGCCTAGACAGGGGGCTGGGAGGCTACACCTTC.

V gene TRBV14 combines with J gene TRBJ2-1, with a tentative D call TRBD2 (6 bases). CDR3 size: 13 residues. The ends were cut back, 5 bases at V and 4 bases at J, with 9 bases in the middle. Germline CDR1 SGHDN, CDR2 FVKESK. The CDR3 region has the DNA TGTGCCAGCAGCGGGAGGTTTTACAATGAGCAGTTCTTC. Translation gives CASSGRFYNEQFF.